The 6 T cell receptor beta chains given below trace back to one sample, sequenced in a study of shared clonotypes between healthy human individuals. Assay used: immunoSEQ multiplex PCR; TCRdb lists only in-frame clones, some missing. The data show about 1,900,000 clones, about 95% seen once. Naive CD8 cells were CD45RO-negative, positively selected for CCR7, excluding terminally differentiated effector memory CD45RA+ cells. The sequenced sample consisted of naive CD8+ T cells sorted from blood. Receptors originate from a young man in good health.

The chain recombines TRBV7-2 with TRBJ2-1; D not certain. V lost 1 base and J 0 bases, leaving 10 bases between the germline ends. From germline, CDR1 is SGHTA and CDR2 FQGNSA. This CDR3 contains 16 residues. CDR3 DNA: TGTGCCAGCAGCTTAGGGCAGCGAGGCTCCTACAATGAGCAGTTCTTC. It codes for CASSLGQRGSYNEQFF. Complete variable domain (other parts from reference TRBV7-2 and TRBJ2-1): GAGVSQSPSNKVTEKGKDVELRCDPISGHTALYWYRQSLGQGLEFLIYFQGNSAPDKSGLPSDRFSAERTGGSVSTLTIQRTQQEDSAVYLCASSLGQRGSYNEQFFGPGTRLTVL.

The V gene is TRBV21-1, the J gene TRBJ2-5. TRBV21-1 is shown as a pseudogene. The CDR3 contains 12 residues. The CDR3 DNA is TGTGCCAGCAGCCCCGAATTGGAGACCCAGTACTTC. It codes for CASSPELETQYF.

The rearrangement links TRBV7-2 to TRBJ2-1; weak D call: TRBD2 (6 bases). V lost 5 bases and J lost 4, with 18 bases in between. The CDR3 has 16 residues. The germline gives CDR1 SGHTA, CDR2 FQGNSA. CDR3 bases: TGTGCCAGCAGCCACCTCGGGCGGGACCCTTACAATGAGCAGTTCTTC. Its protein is CASSHLGRDPYNEQFF.

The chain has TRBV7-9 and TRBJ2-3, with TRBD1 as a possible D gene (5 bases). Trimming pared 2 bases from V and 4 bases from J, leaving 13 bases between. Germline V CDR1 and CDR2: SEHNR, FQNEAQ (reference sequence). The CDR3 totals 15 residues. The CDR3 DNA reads TGTGCCAGCAGCTTATCCCAGGGTGGGCCAGATACGCAGTATTTT. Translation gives CASSLSQGGPDTQYF.

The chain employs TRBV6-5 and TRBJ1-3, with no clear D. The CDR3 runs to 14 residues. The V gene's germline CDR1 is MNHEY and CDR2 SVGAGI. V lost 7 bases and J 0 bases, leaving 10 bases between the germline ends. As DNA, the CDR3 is TGTGCCAGCACCTTGAGCGGCTCTGGAAACACCATATATTTT. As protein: CASTLSGSGNTIYF.

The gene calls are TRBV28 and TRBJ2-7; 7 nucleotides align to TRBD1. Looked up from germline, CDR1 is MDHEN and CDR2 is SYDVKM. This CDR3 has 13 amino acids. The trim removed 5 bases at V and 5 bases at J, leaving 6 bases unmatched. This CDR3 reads CASSLQGEHEQYF. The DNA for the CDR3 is TGTGCCAGCAGTCTCCAGGGGGAGCACGAGCAGTACTTC.